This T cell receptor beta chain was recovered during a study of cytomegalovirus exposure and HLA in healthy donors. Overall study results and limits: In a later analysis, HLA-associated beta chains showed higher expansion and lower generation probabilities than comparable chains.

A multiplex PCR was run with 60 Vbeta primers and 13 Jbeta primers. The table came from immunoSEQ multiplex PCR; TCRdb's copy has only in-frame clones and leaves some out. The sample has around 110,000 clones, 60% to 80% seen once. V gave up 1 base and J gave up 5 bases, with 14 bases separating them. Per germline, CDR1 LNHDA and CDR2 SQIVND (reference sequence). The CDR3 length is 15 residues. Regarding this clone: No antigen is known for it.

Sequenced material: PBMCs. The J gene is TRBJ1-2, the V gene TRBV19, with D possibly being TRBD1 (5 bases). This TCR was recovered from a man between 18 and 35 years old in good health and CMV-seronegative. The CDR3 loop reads CASSIAQGLGYGYTF. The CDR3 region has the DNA TGTGCCAGTAGTATAGCTCAGGGATTAGGGTATGGCTACACCTTC.